Each of the 12 T cell receptor beta chains below was sequenced from the same sample in a study of cytomegalovirus exposure and HLA in healthy donors (dated by TCRdb to about 2017). Libraries were made using the immunoSEQ multiplex PCR assay. For the multiplex PCR, a mixture combining 60 forward primers for TCR Vbeta segments and 13 reverse primers for TCR Jbeta segments was used. TCRdb re-hosts the immuneACCESS table, in-frame sequences only. Its copies lack some clones; in the studies checked, an unresolved V gene accounts for under half of them, and the cause for the rest is not known. The sample has 100,000 to 120,000 clones on record, over 70% of them singletons. The ten largest clones capture about 5% of the sample. The sample was PBMCs. These receptors were obtained from a male donor in good health and CMV-seronegative.

This chain links TRBV12-5 with TRBJ2-7; the match to TRBD1 covers 10 bases. Germline V gene data show CDR1 as LGHNT and CDR2 as FRNRAP. CDR3 length: 12 residues. The V and J ends lost 8 bases and 7 bases, in that order; junction bases with no gene match: 5. The CDR3 nucleotides read TGTGCTAGTACCGGGACAGGGGAAGAGCAGTACTTC. Residues: CASTGTGEEQYF.

In its sample, this clone was seen once. The rearrangement links TRBV30 to TRBJ2-5, with D possibly being TRBD2 (5 bases). The J call may be wrong; the DNA end is better matched by TRBJ2-7. CDR3 length: 11 amino acids. Germline V gives CDR1 GTSNPN, CDR2 SVGIG (reference sequence). The CDR3 DNA is TGTGCCTGGTTTGAGGGCTACGAGCAGTACTTC. This codes for CAWFEGYEQYF.

This clone was observed a few times. The rearrangement links TRBV2 to TRBJ2-1; 11 bases agree with TRBD2. Germline CDR1 is SNHLY and CDR2 is FYNNEI. The V and J ends lost 1 base and 7 bases, in that order; junction bases with no gene match: 3. This CDR3 has 15 residues. In DNA, the CDR3 is TGTGCCAGCAGTGAAGGGGCTAGCGGGGGGAATGAGCAGTTCTTC. Translated: CASSEGASGGNEQFF.

This chain connects TRBV19 to TRBJ1-1; TRBD1 matches at 8 bases. CDR1 is LNHDA, CDR2 SQIVND, per germline (reference sequence). The CDR3 is 15 amino acids. V lost 6 bases and J lost 3; bases outside the gene matches: 9. CDR3 sequence reads: CASRENRGIDTEAFF. In nucleotides, the CDR3 is TGTGCCAGTAGGGAAAACAGGGGGATAGACACTGAAGCTTTCTTT.

This chain joins TRBV2 and TRBJ1-5; a weak D match, TRBD1 (5 bases). This CDR3 contains 15 residues. Trimming pared 5 bases from V and 0 bases from J, leaving 11 bases between. Germline V gives CDR1 SNHLY, CDR2 FYNNEI. CDR3 protein: CASSRQRVSNQPQHF. The CDR3 bases are TGTGCCAGCAGTAGACAGAGAGTTAGCAATCAGCCCCAGCATTTT.

The rearrangement uses TRBV6-5 and TRBJ2-1; 9 positions agree with TRBD2. CDR3 size: 13 residues. Trimming at V came to 4 bases and at J to 8 bases, leaving 3 bases not matched to a gene. The germline V gene encodes CDR1 MNHEY and CDR2 SVGAGI. CDR3 DNA sequence: TGTGCCAGCAGTTTAACTAGCGGGTATGAGCAGTTCTTC. This codes for CASSLTSGYEQFF.

This clone occurred once. The chain links TRBV6-5 to TRBJ2-7; a possible D gene is TRBD2 (6 bases). Trimming stripped 6 bases from V and 5 bases from J, with 20 bases between. The CDR3 length is 15 residues. Germline CDR1 MNHEY, CDR2 SVGAGI. In DNA form, the CDR3 reads TGTGCCAGCAGCCGGCTGGGAGGCCCTCTGGACGAGCAGTACTTC. This codes for CASSRLGGPLDEQYF.

CDR3 in DNA: TGCAGCGTGGGACTAGCAAACACCGGGGAGCTGTTTTTT. Its protein is CSVGLANTGELFF. The genes are TRBV29-1 and TRBJ2-2; 9 nucleotides agree with TRBD2. Germline V gene sequence: CDR1 SQVTM, CDR2 ANQGSEA. Trimming cost V 6 bases and J 2 bases; bases outside gene matches: 1. There are 13 residues in the CDR3.

A few counts support this clone. Other DNA sequences in this sample translate to the same CDR3. The rearrangement links TRBV4-3 to TRBJ2-3, with 8 bases aligning to TRBD1. This CDR3 spans 14 amino acids. Germline CDR1 reads LGHNA; CDR2 reads YSLEER. The V and J ends lost 0 bases and 4 bases, in that order; junction bases with no gene match: 0. In nucleotides, the CDR3 is TGCGCCAGCAGCCAAGACAGGGGGCCAGATACGCAGTATTTT. Translation: CASSQDRGPDTQYF.

This chain uses TRBV11-3 with TRBJ1-4, with no clear D. The CDR3 contains 13 residues. The germline V gene has CDR1 SGHNT and CDR2 YENEEA. V dropped 0 bases and J dropped 8 bases, with 7 bases sitting between them. CDR3 DNA: TGTGCCAGCAGCTTAGAATTTCCGGAAAAACTGTTTTTT. This codes for CASSLEFPEKLFF.

DNA for the CDR3: TGTGCCAGCAGTATATCAACAGGGACGGGGACTGAAGCTTTCTTT. Translation gives CASSISTGTGTEAFF. This chain joins TRBV6-6 and TRBJ1-1, with a possible D match to TRBD1 (6 bases). The germline V and J ends were trimmed by 5 bases and 5 bases, with 18 bases remaining between them. CDR3 size: 15 residues. Germline values: CDR1 MNHNY, CDR2 SVGAGI (reference sequence).

The J gene is TRBJ2-2, the V gene TRBV10-1; maybe TRBD2 (6 bases). Germline CDR1 WNHNN, CDR2 SYGVQD (reference sequence). This CDR3 is 13 amino acids long. V lost 8 bases, J lost 5 bases, and 12 bases lay in between. This CDR3 is CASSVAGTGELFF. CDR3 sequence (DNA): TGCGCCAGCTCAGTGGCGGGGACCGGGGAGCTGTTTTTT.